The clone carrying this T cell receptor beta chain was seen ten or more times. What it binds is not known. After the first PCR, alpha and beta chain libraries were processed separately. CMV status came from CD4+ IFNgamma after overnight CMV lysate stimulation. These data originate in a study of naive and memory T cell subsets. Study-level points and caveats: In naive cells, over 85% of TCR sequences were seen only once. Naive repertoires, especially CD8, held a few larger clonotypes, possibly memory cells re-expressing CD45RA.

An equimolar mix of two oligonucleotides served as the beta constant-region primer for TRBC1 and TRBC2. Ligated cDNA was amplified by four rounds of PCR with nested alpha and beta constant-region primers and SP2. The cDNA 3' end received a ligated single-stranded oligonucleotide carrying the SP2 primer and a 12-nucleotide UMI. TCRdb called the UMI-ligation and nested PCR reads again in MiXCR, with one record for every CDR3 protein. The sample has roughly 150,000 distinct CDR3 sequences; 15% to 25% are singletons. The V end lost 3 bases, the J end lost 6 bases, and 4 bases lay between the germline ends. Germline V gives CDR1 LGHDT, CDR2 YNNKEL (reference sequence). CDR3 length equals 11 residues.

This TCR derives from a human donor in good health. The sequencing input was naive CD8+ T cells from blood. The chain links TRBV3-1 to TRBJ2-3; D is undetermined. This CDR3 is CASSHGDTQYF. The CDR3 DNA reads TGTGCCAGCAGCCACGGGGATACGCAGTATTTT.